These 14 T cell receptor beta chains were sequenced from one sample in a study of cytomegalovirus exposure and HLA in healthy donors. Researchers ran the PCR with 60 Vbeta and 13 Jbeta primers. The assay was immunoSEQ multiplex PCR, and TCRdb's table has in-frame clones only and misses some. The sample lists about 140,000 clones; 55% to 80% were seen once. The sample comprised PBMCs. The source of these receptors is a human donor in good health.

This clone was seen more than once but under ten times. The genes are TRBV15 and TRBJ1-1; 7 bases line up with TRBD1. The CDR3 contains 13 residues. Per the germline V gene, CDR1 is LNHNV and CDR2 is YYDKDF (reference sequence). The junction had 4 bases not matched to a gene; V was cut back by 1 base and J by 8 bases. Here the CDR3 reads CATSRGRGQEAFF. In DNA, the CDR3 is TGTGCCACCAGCAGAGGTCGGGGACAGGAAGCTTTCTTT.

This chain connects TRBV5-6 to TRBJ2-7; no clear D gene. From germline, CDR1 is SGHDT and CDR2 YYEEEE. The CDR3 covers 11 residues. The V gene lost 1 base and the J gene lost 7 bases, with 6 bases spanning the gap. The CDR3 protein is CASSLLVEQYF. For the CDR3, the DNA is TGTGCCAGCAGCTTGTTAGTGGAGCAGTACTTC.

This clone appeared a single time. The chain combines TRBV2 with TRBJ1-5; 7 nucleotides align to TRBD1. The CDR3 is 13 amino acids. Germline V gives CDR1 SNHLY, CDR2 FYNNEI. V dropped 4 bases and J dropped 9; count of bases not matched to a gene: 6. Written as DNA, the CDR3 is TGTGCCAGCAGTGGGGACAGCAAGTGGCCCCAGCATTTT. This sequence encodes CASSGDSKWPQHF.

J is TRBJ1-2 and V is TRBV4-1; D is uncertain. CDR1 and CDR2 from the germline V gene are MGHRA and YSYEKL. CDR3 size: 15 residues. V lost 0 bases to trimming and J lost 7 bases, with 15 bases between them. The CDR3 nucleotides read TGCGCCAGCAGCCAAGACCCCGGGAACTTTGGTGGCTACACCTTC. Translating gives CASSQDPGNFGGYTF.

Only a few counts were recorded for this clone. This sequence joins TRBV7-9 and TRBJ1-2, with a weak D call TRBD1 (5 bases). V lost 6 bases, J lost 8 bases, and 16 bases lay in between. CDR1 SEHNR and CDR2 FQNEAQ come from the germline V gene (reference sequence). CDR3 length: 13 amino acids. CDR3 sequence (DNA): TGTGCCAGCAGTAACTCCGGGACTCGAGGCTACACCTTC. Residues: CASSNSGTRGYTF.

The chain recombines TRBV5-1 with TRBJ2-7, with 7 bases aligning to TRBD2. The CDR3 runs to 14 residues. The ends lost 4 bases at V and 5 bases at J; junction bases unmatched: 9. Germline CDR1 and CDR2: SGHRS and YFSETQ. The CDR3 region is CASSHPGRGDEQYF. The CDR3 DNA follows: TGCGCCAGCAGCCACCCGGGACGGGGGGACGAGCAGTACTTC. Full variable domain (remainder filled in from reference TRBV5-1 and TRBJ2-7): KAGVTQTPRYLIKTRGQQVTLSCSPISGHRSVSWYQQTPGQGLQFLFEYFSETQRNKGNFPGRFSGRQFSNSRSEMNVSTLELGDSALYLCASSHPGRGDEQYFGPGTRLTVT.

As DNA, the CDR3 is TGTGCCAGCACTAGCGACCCTAGCACAGATACGCAGTATTTT. This encodes CASTSDPSTDTQYF. This rearrangement joins TRBV6-1 to TRBJ2-3; D may be TRBD2 (6 bases). The CDR3 contains 14 residues. The V gene lost 7 bases and the J gene lost 0 bases, with 11 bases spanning the gap. The germline V gene encodes CDR1 MNHNS and CDR2 SASEGT.

The chain recombines TRBV18 with TRBJ1-5; D gene ambiguous. Germline-derived CDR1 and CDR2 are KGHSH and LQKENI. The CDR3 is 13 amino acids. V was trimmed by 4 bases and J by 5 bases, leaving 9 bases between them. The CDR3 reads CASSRGLDQPQHF. The CDR3 region has the DNA TGTGCCAGCTCACGAGGGCTGGATCAGCCCCAGCATTTT. Together with reference TRBV18 and TRBJ1-5, the CDR3 gives the full variable domain: NAGVMQNPRHLVRRRGQEARLRCSPMKGHSHVYWYRQLPEEGLKFMVYLQKENIIDESGMPKERFSAEFPKEGPSILRIQQVVRGDSAAYFCASSRGLDQPQHFGDGTRLSIL.

This clone has just one count. This chain uses TRBV18 with TRBJ2-2, with 7 bases identical to TRBD1. Trimming cost V 3 bases and J 4 bases; bases outside gene matches: 5. The V gene's germline CDR1 is KGHSH and CDR2 LQKENI. CDR3 length: 15 amino acids. This CDR3 reads CASSPDRDGTGELFF. For the CDR3, the DNA is TGTGCCAGCTCACCCGACAGGGATGGCACCGGGGAGCTGTTTTTT.

The CDR3 nucleotides are TGTGCCAGCAGTCCGGTTGGGGCAGGGGGCTTTGGACTTTACGAGCAGTACTTC. Protein sequence: CASSPVGAGGFGLYEQYF. The chain has TRBV28 and TRBJ2-7, with 8 nucleotides matching TRBD1. V was pared by 5 bases and J by 4 bases, with 19 bases of the junction left unmatched. The CDR3 covers 18 residues. CDR1 MDHEN and CDR2 SYDVKM come from the germline V gene.

The chain links TRBV19 to TRBJ2-2; D might be TRBD2 (5 bases). V was clipped by 6 bases and J by 5 bases, with 19 bases between them. CDR3 length equals 16 residues. Germline CDR1 is LNHDA and CDR2 is SQIVND (reference sequence). CDR3 loop: CASSVQAAPGTGELFF. In DNA, the CDR3 is TGTGCCAGTAGCGTACAAGCGGCGCCGGGAACCGGGGAGCTGTTTTTT.

This chain links TRBV15 with TRBJ2-7; D is unresolved. V lost 0 bases and J 1 base, leaving 10 bases between the germline ends. This CDR3 has 15 residues. Germline CDR1 reads LNHNV; CDR2 reads YYDKDF (reference sequence). This CDR3 is CATSRDRTSSYEQYF. DNA for the CDR3: TGTGCCACCAGCAGAGATAGAACCTCTTCCTACGAGCAGTACTTC.

The CDR3: CSVVDTTRVNYGYTF. In DNA, the CDR3 is TGCAGCGTTGTAGACACCACCCGGGTTAACTATGGCTACACCTTC. This chain uses TRBV29-1 with TRBJ1-2; D remains ambiguous. Deletions cut 4 bases from V and 1 base from J, with 16 bases between. The CDR3 length is 15 residues. Germline V lookup: CDR1 SQVTM, CDR2 ANQGSEA.

The chain combines TRBV15 with TRBJ2-3, with a weak D call TRBD2 (6 bases). V lost 5 bases to trimming and J lost 0 bases, with 12 bases between them. Germline CDR1 reads LNHNV; CDR2 reads YYDKDF (reference sequence). This CDR3 is built from 15 residues. The CDR3 DNA is TGTGCCACCAGCCTGCACCGGGGGAGCACAGATACGCAGTATTTT. Protein sequence: CATSLHRGSTDTQYF.